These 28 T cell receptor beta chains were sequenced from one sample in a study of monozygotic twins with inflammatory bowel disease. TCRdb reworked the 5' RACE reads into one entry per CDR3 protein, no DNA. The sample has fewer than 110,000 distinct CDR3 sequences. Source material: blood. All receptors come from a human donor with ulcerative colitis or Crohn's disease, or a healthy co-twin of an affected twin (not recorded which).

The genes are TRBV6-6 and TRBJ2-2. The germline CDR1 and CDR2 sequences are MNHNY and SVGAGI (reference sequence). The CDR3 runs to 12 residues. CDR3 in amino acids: CASSYVAGELFF.

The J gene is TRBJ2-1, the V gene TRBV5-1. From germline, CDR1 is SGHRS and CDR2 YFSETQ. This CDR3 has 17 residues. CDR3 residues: CASSLVGTGSSYNEQFF.

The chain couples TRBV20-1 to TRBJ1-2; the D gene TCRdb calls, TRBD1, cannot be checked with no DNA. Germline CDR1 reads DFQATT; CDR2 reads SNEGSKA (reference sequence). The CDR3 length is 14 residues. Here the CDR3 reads CSARRDSLTYGYTF.

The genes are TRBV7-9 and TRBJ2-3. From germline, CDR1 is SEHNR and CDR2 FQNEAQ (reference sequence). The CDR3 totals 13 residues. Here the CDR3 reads CASSSRRPDTQYF.

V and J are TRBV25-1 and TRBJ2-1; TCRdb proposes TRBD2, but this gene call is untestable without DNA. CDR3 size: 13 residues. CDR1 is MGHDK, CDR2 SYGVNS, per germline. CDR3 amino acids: CASSLAGGTEQFF.

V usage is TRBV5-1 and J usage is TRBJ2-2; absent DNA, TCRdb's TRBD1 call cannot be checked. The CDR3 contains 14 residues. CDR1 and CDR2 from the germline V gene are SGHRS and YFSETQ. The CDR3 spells CASSGGTNTGELFF.

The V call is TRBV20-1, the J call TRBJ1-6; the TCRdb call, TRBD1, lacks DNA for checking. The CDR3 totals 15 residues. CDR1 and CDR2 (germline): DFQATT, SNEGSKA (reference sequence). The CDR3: CSASGGAGGNSPLHF.

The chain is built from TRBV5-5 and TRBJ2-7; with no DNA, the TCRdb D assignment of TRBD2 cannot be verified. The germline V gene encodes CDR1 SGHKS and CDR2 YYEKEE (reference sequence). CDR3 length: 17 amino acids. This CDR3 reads CASSRGASGSITYEQYF.

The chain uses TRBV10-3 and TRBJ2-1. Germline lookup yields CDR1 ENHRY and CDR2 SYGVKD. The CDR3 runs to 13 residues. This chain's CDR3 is CAIGWGPYNEQFF.

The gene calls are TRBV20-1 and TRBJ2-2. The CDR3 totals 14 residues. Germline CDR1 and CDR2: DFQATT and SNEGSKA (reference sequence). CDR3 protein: CSALVGTSTGELFF.

The CDR3 loop is CASSFLRSNEQFF. The J gene is TRBJ2-1, the V gene TRBV12-3 or TRBV12-4. The CDR3 length is 13 residues.

This chain's CDR3 is CASTKGVEQFF. The J gene is TRBJ2-1, the V gene TRBV19. This CDR3 is built from 11 residues. From germline, CDR1 is LNHDA and CDR2 SQIVND (reference sequence). Full variable domain (remainder filled in from reference TRBV19 and TRBJ2-1): DGGITQSPKYLFRKEGQNVTLSCEQNLNHDAMYWYRQDPGQGLRLIYYSQIVNDFQKGDIAEGYSVSREKKESFPLTVTSAQKNPTAFYLCASTKGVEQFFGPGTRLTVL.

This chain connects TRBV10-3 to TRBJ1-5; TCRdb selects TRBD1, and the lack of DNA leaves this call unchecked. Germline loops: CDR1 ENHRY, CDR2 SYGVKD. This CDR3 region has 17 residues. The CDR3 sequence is CAISVNRGGVGNQPQHF.

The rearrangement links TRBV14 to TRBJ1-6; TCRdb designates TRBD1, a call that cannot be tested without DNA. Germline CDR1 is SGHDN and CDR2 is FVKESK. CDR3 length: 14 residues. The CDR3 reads CASSKGQRNSPLHF.

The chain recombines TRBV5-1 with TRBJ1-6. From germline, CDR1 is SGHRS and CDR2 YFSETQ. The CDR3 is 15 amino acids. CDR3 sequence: CASSLVSSYNSPLHF.

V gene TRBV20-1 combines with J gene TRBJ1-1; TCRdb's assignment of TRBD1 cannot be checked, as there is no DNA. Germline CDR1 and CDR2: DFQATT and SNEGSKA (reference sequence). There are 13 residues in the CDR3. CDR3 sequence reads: CSASQGADTEAFF.

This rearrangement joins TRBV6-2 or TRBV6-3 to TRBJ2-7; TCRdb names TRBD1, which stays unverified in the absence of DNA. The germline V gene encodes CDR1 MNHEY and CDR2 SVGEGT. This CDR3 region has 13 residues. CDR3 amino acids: CASRITGQNEQYF.

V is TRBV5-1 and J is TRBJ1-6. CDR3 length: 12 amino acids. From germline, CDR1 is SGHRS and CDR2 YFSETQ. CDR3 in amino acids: CASSGEGRHLHF.

CDR3: CASSLYSWAVESNQPQHF. V gene TRBV28 combines with J gene TRBJ1-5. This CDR3 is 18 amino acids long. CDR1 is MDHEN and CDR2 is SYDVKM in the germline V gene.

The CDR3 region is CASSIQGFNEQFF. The V call is TRBV7-8, the J call TRBJ2-1; TCRdb's D call, TRBD1, is unchecked because there is no DNA. Germline loops: CDR1 SGHVS, CDR2 FQNEAQ. The CDR3 length is 13 residues.

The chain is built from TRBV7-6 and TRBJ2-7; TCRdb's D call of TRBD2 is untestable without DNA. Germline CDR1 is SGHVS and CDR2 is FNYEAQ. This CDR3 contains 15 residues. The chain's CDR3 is CASSLAREGNYEQYF.

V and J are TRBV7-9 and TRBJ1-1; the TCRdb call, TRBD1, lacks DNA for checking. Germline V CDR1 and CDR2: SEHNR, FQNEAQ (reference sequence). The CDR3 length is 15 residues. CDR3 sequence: CASSPEDRRDTEAFF. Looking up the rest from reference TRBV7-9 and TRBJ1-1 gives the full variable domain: DTGVSQNPRHKITKRGQNVTFRCDPISEHNRLYWYRQTLGQGPEFLTYFQNEAQLEKSRLLSDRFSAERPKGSFSTLEIQRTEQGDSAMYLCASSPEDRRDTEAFFGQGTRLTVV.

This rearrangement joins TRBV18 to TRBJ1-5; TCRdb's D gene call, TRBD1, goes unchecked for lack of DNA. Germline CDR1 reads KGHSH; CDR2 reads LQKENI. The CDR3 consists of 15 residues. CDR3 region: CASSVTGRVDQPQHF.

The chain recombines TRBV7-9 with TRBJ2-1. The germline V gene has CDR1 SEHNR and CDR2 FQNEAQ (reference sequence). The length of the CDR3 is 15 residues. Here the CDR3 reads CASSARGGSYNEQFF.

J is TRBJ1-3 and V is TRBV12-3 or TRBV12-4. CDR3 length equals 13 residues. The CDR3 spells CASTWDFRNTIYF.

This chain's CDR3 is CASSLRSGGGTYEQYF. The chain has TRBV7-9 and TRBJ2-7; there is no DNA to check the TCRdb D call of TRBD1. The CDR3 has 16 residues. The germline CDR1 and CDR2 sequences are SEHNR and FQNEAQ (reference sequence).

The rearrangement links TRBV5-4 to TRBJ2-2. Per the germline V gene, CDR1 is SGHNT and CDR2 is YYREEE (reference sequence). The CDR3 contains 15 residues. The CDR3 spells CASSLEWAAVGELFF.

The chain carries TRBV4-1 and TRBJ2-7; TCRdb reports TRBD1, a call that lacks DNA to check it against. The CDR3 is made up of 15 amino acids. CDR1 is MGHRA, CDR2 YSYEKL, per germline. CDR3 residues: CASSQDFPGSYEQYF.